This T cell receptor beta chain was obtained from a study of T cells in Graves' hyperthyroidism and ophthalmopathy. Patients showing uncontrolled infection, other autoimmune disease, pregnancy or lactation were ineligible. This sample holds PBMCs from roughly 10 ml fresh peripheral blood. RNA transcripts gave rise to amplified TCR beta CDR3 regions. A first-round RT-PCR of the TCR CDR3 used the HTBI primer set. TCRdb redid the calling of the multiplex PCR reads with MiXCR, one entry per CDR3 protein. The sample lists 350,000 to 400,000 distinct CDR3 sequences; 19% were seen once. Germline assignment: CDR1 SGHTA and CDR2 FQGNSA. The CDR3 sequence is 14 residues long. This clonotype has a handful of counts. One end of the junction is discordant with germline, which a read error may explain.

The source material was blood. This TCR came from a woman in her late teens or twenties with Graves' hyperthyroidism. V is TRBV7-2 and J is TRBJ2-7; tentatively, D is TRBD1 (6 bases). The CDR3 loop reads CASSPSQGAYDQYF. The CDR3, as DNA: TGTGCCAGCAGCCCCTCACAGGGCGCCTACGATCAGTACTTC.